This T cell receptor (beta chain) originates from a study of cytomegalovirus exposure and HLA in healthy donors. PCR used 60 Vbeta primers and 13 Jbeta primers. Some clones are missing from TCRdb's copy, which holds only in-frame ones; the method was immunoSEQ multiplex PCR. The sample contains around 99,000 clones, 70% to 80% of which appear only once. V gave up 1 base and J gave up 8 bases; unmatched junction bases: 4. Germline V gene data show CDR1 as KGHSH and CDR2 as LQKENI. This CDR3 has 15 amino acids. The chain combines TRBV18 with TRBJ1-6; 8 positions match TRBD1. Sample: PBMCs. This receptor was taken from a man between 35 and 55 years old in good health and CMV-seronegative. Written as DNA, the CDR3 is TGTGCCAGCTCACCACAGCCGGGACAGGATTCACCCCTCCACTTT. It encodes CASSPQPGQDSPLHF. The full variable domain, with the rest looked up from reference TRBV18 and TRBJ1-6, is NAGVMQNPRHLVRRRGQEARLRCSPMKGHSHVYWYRQLPEEGLKFMVYLQKENIIDESGMPKERFSAEFPKEGPSILRIQQVVRGDSAAYFCASSPQPGQDSPLHFGNGTRLTVT.